The present entry profiles one T cell receptor beta chain with its context. TCRdb keeps only in-frame clones here, not all; method: immunoSEQ multiplex PCR. Of around 150,000 clones listed, approximately 83% are singletons. The data originate from a study of blood T cell repertoires in COVID-19. Study in general: Sources were T cells, B-cell-depleted T cells, or PBMCs; the material itself was cDNA or gDNA.

This CDR3 has 12 amino acids. Trimming took 5 bases from V and 4 from J, leaving 11 bases between them. In germline, CDR1 is SQVTM, CDR2 ANQGSEA. Source material: peripheral blood. The receptor was derived from a woman in her fifties or sixties with acute or convalescent COVID-19. V usage is TRBV29-1 and J usage is TRBJ1-2, with no clear D. The CDR3 reads CSVYSIAYGYTF. For the CDR3, the DNA is TGCAGCGTTTATAGTATAGCCTATGGCTACACCTTC.